The 18 T cell receptor beta chains below were found in one sample sequenced in a study of blood T cell repertoires in COVID-19 (TCRdb year 2020). The method was the immunoSEQ multiplex PCR assay. Held by TCRdb, this immuneACCESS table contains in-frame sequences only and omits some clones. Under half of the omission traces to an unresolved V gene where checked; the cause of the rest is unknown. Across this sample there are fewer than 350,000 clones, with 88% seen only once. The ten largest account for 1% of the sample. The sequenced material came from PBMCs or T cells enriched from blood (not recorded which). The receptor source for this set is a woman younger than 45 who had recovered from COVID-19.

The V gene is TRBV7-8, the J gene TRBJ2-6; D might be TRBD1 (6 bases). The CDR3 is 16 amino acids. Germline assignment: CDR1 SGHVS and CDR2 FQNEAQ. V was clipped by 5 bases and J by 1 base, with 12 bases between them. The chain's CDR3 is CASSVRRGSGANVLTF. DNA of the CDR3: TGTGCCAGCAGCGTCCGCAGGGGTTCTGGGGCCAACGTCCTGACTTTC.

The V and J genes are TRBV7-2 and TRBJ2-5; TRBD1 might be the D (5 bases). The CDR3 runs to 14 residues. CDR1 and CDR2 from the germline V gene are SGHTA and FQGNSA. V was shortened by 1 base and J by 2 bases, with 8 bases between the two germline ends. The CDR3 is CASSLGSGQETQYF. The CDR3 nucleotides read TGTGCCAGCAGCTTAGGTTCAGGGCAAGAGACCCAGTACTTC.

This clone was detected a few times. The chain couples TRBV7-3 to TRBJ2-5; D ambiguous. V lost 1 base and J lost 7, with 10 bases in between. There are 13 residues in the CDR3. Germline CDR1 SGHTA, CDR2 FQGTGA. The chain's CDR3 is CASSLNPRGTQYF. The CDR3 DNA sequence: TGTGCCAGCAGCTTAAACCCCCGCGGGACCCAGTACTTC.

The CDR3: CASTKYGQAKTGANVLTF. CDR3 nucleotide sequence: TGCGCCAGCACCAAATATGGGCAGGCGAAGACTGGGGCCAACGTCCTGACTTTC. The chain recombines TRBV5-1 with TRBJ2-6; D ambiguous. Trimming took 6 bases from V and 2 from J, leaving 21 bases between them. The CDR3 covers 18 residues. CDR1 and CDR2 from the germline V gene are SGHRS and YFSETQ. The full variable domain, rest sourced from reference TRBV5-1 and TRBJ2-6, is KAGVTQTPRYLIKTRGQQVTLSCSPISGHRSVSWYQQTPGQGLQFLFEYFSETQRNKGNFPGRFSGRQFSNSRSEMNVSTLELGDSALYLCASTKYGQAKTGANVLTFGAGSRLTVL.

V is TRBV5-1 and J is TRBJ1-1; weak D call: TRBD1 (6 bases). Trimming stripped 0 bases from V and 11 bases from J, with 11 bases between. CDR3 length equals 12 residues. The germline gives CDR1 SGHRS, CDR2 YFSETQ. CDR3: CASSLDRVGAFF. DNA for the CDR3: TGCGCCAGCAGCTTGGACAGGGTAGGGGCTTTCTTT. Combining the CDR3 with reference TRBV5-1 and TRBJ1-1 gives the whole variable domain KAGVTQTPRYLIKTRGQQVTLSCSPISGHRSVSWYQQTPGQGLQFLFEYFSETQRNKGNFPGRFSGRQFSNSRSEMNVSTLELGDSALYLCASSLDRVGAFFGQGTRLTVV.

The chain links TRBV5-1 to TRBJ1-2; tentative D call: TRBD1 (5 bases). Trimming cost V 6 bases and J 10 bases, with 22 bases left between them. The CDR3 sequence is 14 residues long. Germline V CDR1 and CDR2: SGHRS, YFSETQ. The CDR3 region is CASTEGSLGGDYTF. The CDR3 DNA follows: TGCGCCAGCACCGAGGGGTCCCTCGGGGGAGACTACACCTTC.

The chain is built from TRBV9 and TRBJ1-1, with no clear D. Trimming stripped 0 bases from V and 0 bases from J, with 15 bases between. The CDR3 runs 17 residues. Germline lookup yields CDR1 SGDLS and CDR2 YYNGEE. CDR3 protein: CASSVGRGVRMNTEAFF. The CDR3, as DNA: TGTGCCAGCAGCGTAGGCAGAGGCGTCAGAATGAACACTGAAGCTTTCTTT.

The genes are TRBV10-1 and TRBJ2-2; no clear D. The V gene's germline CDR1 is WNHNN and CDR2 SYGVQD (reference sequence). This CDR3 is built from 11 residues. Between the trimmed V and J ends, which lost 3 bases and 6 bases, there was a span of 2 bases. CDR3 in amino acids: CASSDSGELFF. DNA for the CDR3: TGCGCCAGCAGTGACTCCGGGGAGCTGTTTTTT.

The genes are TRBV5-5 and TRBJ1-5; 10 bases agree with TRBD1. The ends lost 0 bases at V and 7 bases at J; junction bases unmatched: 7. The CDR3 totals 16 residues. Germline CDR1 SGHKS, CDR2 YYEKEE (reference sequence). The CDR3 bases are TGTGCCAGCAGCTTGGGATCGGGACAGGGGTGGCAGCCCCAGCATTTT. Translating gives CASSLGSGQGWQPQHF. Full variable domain (remainder filled in from reference TRBV5-5 and TRBJ1-5): DAGVTQSPTHLIKTRGQQVTLRCSPISGHKSVSWYQQVLGQGPQFIFQYYEKEERGRGNFPDRFSARQFPNYSSELNVNALLLGDSALYLCASSLGSGQGWQPQHFGDGTRLSIL.

The rearrangement links TRBV19 to TRBJ2-2, with TRBD2 matching over 8 bases. Germline assignment: CDR1 LNHDA and CDR2 SQIVND (reference sequence). V gave up 10 bases and J gave up 0 bases; unmatched junction bases: 10. The CDR3 is made up of 16 amino acids. DNA of the CDR3: TGTGCCACCCAGGGTCTAGCGGGTGCGAACACCGGGGAGCTGTTTTTT. Protein product: CATQGLAGANTGELFF.

The V and J genes are TRBV5-8 and TRBJ2-1; 10 nucleotides agree with TRBD2. There are 16 residues in the CDR3. V shed 0 bases and J 7 bases; nucleotides not matched to a gene: 7. The germline V gene encodes CDR1 SGHTS and CDR2 YDEGEE. The CDR3 DNA follows: TGTGCCAGCAGCTTGGGGGCTAGCGGGGGATTAAATGAGCAGTTCTTC. Its protein is CASSLGASGGLNEQFF.

This chain joins TRBV5-4 and TRBJ1-2; no definite D call. V was clipped by 1 base and J by 4 bases, with 11 bases between them. This CDR3 is built from 14 residues. CDR1 and CDR2 from the germline V gene are SGHNT and YYREEE (reference sequence). CDR3 sequence: CASSLPPQIYGYTF. DNA of the CDR3: TGTGCCAGCAGCTTGCCCCCCCAGATCTATGGCTACACCTTC. The full variable domain, completed using reference TRBV5-4 and TRBJ1-2, is ETGVTQSPTHLIKTRGQQVTLRCSSQSGHNTVSWYQQALGQGPQFIFQYYREEENGRGNFPPRFSGLQFPNYSSELNVNALELDDSALYLCASSLPPQIYGYTFGSGTRLTVV.

The chain joins TRBV7-9 to TRBJ1-4, with D possibly being TRBD1 (5 bases). Germline CDR1 and CDR2: SEHNR and FQNEAQ (reference sequence). The CDR3 length is 15 residues. The germline V and J ends were trimmed by 5 bases and 2 bases, with 12 bases remaining between them. In DNA, the CDR3 is TGTGCCAGCAGCCTTCAGGGTGGCACTAATGAAAAACTGTTTTTT. Its protein product is CASSLQGGTNEKLFF.

The V call is TRBV27, the J call TRBJ2-7; 8 nucleotides match TRBD1. The CDR3 sequence is 16 residues long. J lost 0 bases, V lost 5 bases, and 9 bases had no gene match. CDR1 MNHEY and CDR2 SMNVEV come from the germline V gene (reference sequence). The CDR3 DNA is TGTGCCAGCAGTCCGTCGACAGGGGACAGCTCCTACGAGCAGTACTTC. Amino acid sequence: CASSPSTGDSSYEQYF.

The J gene is TRBJ1-1, the V gene TRBV7-3; the D gene is possibly TRBD1 (6 bases). The CDR3 has 14 amino acids. V lost 1 base, J lost 1 base, and 7 bases lay in between. Germline V CDR1 and CDR2: SGHTA, FQGTGA. The CDR3 region has the DNA TGTGCCAGCAGCTTAAAAGGGGGGAACACTGAAGCTTTCTTT. Amino acid sequence: CASSLKGGNTEAFF.

This clone came up once. The chain joins TRBV5-5 to TRBJ1-1; TRBD1 matches 7 bases. The junction had 2 bases not matched to a gene; V was cut back by 5 bases and J by 7 bases. Germline CDR1 reads SGHKS; CDR2 reads YYEKEE (reference sequence). The CDR3 has 11 residues. CDR3 amino acids: CASRQGGEAFF. CDR3 nucleotide sequence: TGTGCCAGCAGGCAGGGGGGTGAAGCTTTCTTT.

The V and J genes are TRBV21-1 and TRBJ1-1; the DNA was not used to check the table's D call, TRBD1. TRBV21-1 is a pseudogene. This CDR3 spans 15 amino acids. Here the CDR3 reads CASSNYRGVNTEAFF. CDR3 sequence (DNA): TGTGCCAGCAGCAACTACAGGGGGGTGAACACTGAAGCTTTCTTT.

The chain links TRBV18 to TRBJ1-6; tentative D call: TRBD1 (6 bases). The V gene's germline CDR1 is KGHSH and CDR2 LQKENI. The V end lost 4 bases, the J end lost 8 bases, and 9 bases lay between the germline ends. The CDR3 contains 13 residues. The CDR3 DNA sequence: TGTGCCAGCTCACGCGAGGGGGATTCACCCCTCCACTTT. Protein product: CASSREGDSPLHF.